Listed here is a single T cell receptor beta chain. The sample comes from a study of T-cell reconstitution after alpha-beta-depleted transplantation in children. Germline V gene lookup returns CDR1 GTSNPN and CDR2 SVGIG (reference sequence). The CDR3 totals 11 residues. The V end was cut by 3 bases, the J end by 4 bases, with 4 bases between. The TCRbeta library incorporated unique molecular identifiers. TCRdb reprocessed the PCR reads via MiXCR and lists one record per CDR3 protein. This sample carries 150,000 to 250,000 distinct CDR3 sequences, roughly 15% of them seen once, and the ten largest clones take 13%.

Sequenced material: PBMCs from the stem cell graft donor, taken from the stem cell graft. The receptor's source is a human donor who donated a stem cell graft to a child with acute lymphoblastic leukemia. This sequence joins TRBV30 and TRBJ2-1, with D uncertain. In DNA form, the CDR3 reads TGTGCCTGGAGAGAATACAATGAGCAGTTCTTC. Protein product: CAWREYNEQFF.